Listed below are T cell receptor beta chains from one sample, sequenced in a study of cytotoxic CD8 clonotypes in ibrutinib-treated CLL. Measured with immunoSEQ multiplex PCR; TCRdb has only the in-frame clones, and not every one. The sample shows under 200,000 clones, more than 75% of them seen only once. The sample was PBMCs, taken after 12 months of ibrutinib treatment. The receptors shown here come from a human donor with chronic lymphocytic leukemia. The CDR3 runs from the conserved cysteine through the conserved F or W. The order of the fields is V gene, clone size, D gene, J gene, CDR3 protein, CDR3 DNA. D genes are given only for firm matches. Size values are once, few and many counts, or a class for expanded clones, and some rows have none.

TRBV6-5	few	NA	TRBJ1-3	CATSARVPGNTIYF	TGTGCCACCAGCGCAAGGGTTCCTGGAAACACCATATATTTT
TRBV5-6	NA	NA	TRBJ2-7	CASSLGQRTGYEQYF	TGTGCCAGCAGCTTGGGCCAGCGAACGGGCTACGAGCAGTACTTC
TRBV30	few	NA	TRBJ1-5	CAWSGSANQPQHF	TGTGCCTGGTCAGGGAGTGCCAATCAGCCCCAGCATTTT
TRBV5-4	NA	NA	TRBJ2-6	CASSLDGFGSGANVLTF	TGTGCCAGCAGCTTGGACGGGTTCGGCTCTGGGGCCAACGTCCTGACTTTC
TRBV7-8	NA	NA	TRBJ1-5	CASSLAFGYWGDQPQHF	TGTGCCAGCAGCTTAGCTTTTGGGTATTGGGGCGATCAGCCCCAGCATTTT
TRBV16	few	NA	TRBJ2-7	CASSPHTERGEQYF	TGTGCCAGCTCACCTCATACAGAACGTGGCGAGCAGTACTTC
TRBV19	NA	NA	TRBJ2-1	CASSRQLQAEVFNEQFF	TGTGCCAGTAGTCGACAGTTACAAGCTGAGGTCTTCAATGAGCAGTTCTTC
TRBV6-1	NA	TRBD2	TRBJ2-7	CASKWRGAGEQYF	TGTGCCAGCAAATGGCGGGGGGCTGGGGAGCAGTACTTC
TRBV6-1	NA	TRBD2	TRBJ2-3	CASSLRGASTDTQYF	TGTGCCAGCAGTCTGCGGGGGGCTAGCACAGATACGCAGTATTTT
TRBV27	NA	TRBD1	TRBJ1-4	CASSPRTGGEKLFF	TGTGCCAGCAGTCCCCGGACAGGGGGGGAAAAACTGTTTTTT
TRBV7-6	NA	NA	TRBJ2-5	CASSSNGETQYF	TGTGCCAGCAGCTCGAACGGGGAGACCCAGTACTTC
TRBV4-3	once	NA	TRBJ2-7	CASSREDSALYEQYF	TGCGCCAGCAGCCGAGAGGACAGCGCCCTCTACGAGCAGTACTTC
TRBV11-2	NA	TRBD1	TRBJ2-2	CASSLGITGGVVLGELFF	TGTGCCAGCAGCTTAGGAATAACAGGGGGCGTCGTTCTCGGGGAGCTGTTTTTT
TRBV5-6	NA	NA	TRBJ2-2	CASALRPGELFF	TGTGCCAGCGCTCTTCGGCCCGGGGAGCTGTTTTTT
TRBV27	NA	NA	TRBJ2-6	CASSKKGRVSGANVLTF	TGTGCCAGCAGCAAAAAGGGTCGGGTCTCTGGGGCCAACGTCCTGACTTTC
TRBV18	NA	NA	TRBJ2-1	CASSGQGGSSYNEQFF	TGTGCCAGCTCAGGGCAGGGGGGGAGCTCCTACAATGAGCAGTTCTTC
TRBV13	NA	NA	TRBJ2-7	CASSSRRPQGSYEQYF	TGTGCCAGCAGCTCCCGTCGGCCCCAGGGCTCCTACGAGCAGTACTTC
TRBV28	NA	NA	TRBJ2-7	CASLRQGFHEQYF	TGTGCCAGCCTAAGGCAGGGCTTCCACGAGCAGTACTTC
TRBV5-1	NA	NA	TRBJ2-2	CASSFGQGVGAGELFF	TGCGCCAGCAGCTTCGGGCAGGGAGTAGGTGCCGGGGAGCTGTTTTTT
TRBV19	NA	NA	TRBJ2-6	CASSIELRGTGANVLTF	TGTGCCAGTAGTATTGAGTTGAGGGGGACTGGGGCCAACGTCCTGACTTTC
TRBV15	NA	TRBD1	TRBJ1-1	CATSSPLRGTGGAFF	TGTGCCACCAGCAGCCCTCTAAGGGGGACAGGAGGCGCTTTCTTT
TRBV7-8	NA	TRBD1	TRBJ2-2	CASSQQGAGNTGELFF	TGTGCCAGCAGCCAACAGGGGGCTGGGAACACCGGGGAGCTGTTTTTT
TRBV19	NA	NA	TRBJ1-1	CASSSRERGTEAFF	TGTGCCAGTAGTAGCCGGGAGAGGGGCACTGAAGCTTTCTTT
TRBV28	NA	NA	TRBJ1-2	CASSWTNGNYGYTF	TGTGCCAGCAGCTGGACAAACGGGAACTATGGCTACACCTTC
TRBV4-1	once	TRBD1	TRBJ2-2	CASSQEPQGANTGELFF	TGCGCCAGCAGCCAGGAACCACAGGGGGCGAACACCGGGGAGCTGTTTTTT
TRBV6-5	NA	NA	TRBJ1-6	CASSSTLTGSPLHF	TGTGCCAGCAGCAGCACACTGACAGGTTCACCCCTCCACTTT
TRBV9	NA	NA	TRBJ2-6	CASSPRQAPGANVLTF	TGTGCCAGCAGCCCGAGGCAGGCCCCCGGGGCCAACGTCCTGACTTTC
TRBV6-6	NA	NA	TRBJ1-3	CASSYSGSGNTIYF	TGTGCCAGCAGTTACTCGGGATCTGGAAACACCATATATTTT
TRBV2	NA	NA	TRBJ2-1	CASSVYEQFF	TGTGCCAGCAGTGTTTATGAGCAGTTCTTC
TRBV6-5	NA	TRBD1	TRBJ2-7	CASSFGQAYEQYF	TGTGCCAGCAGTTTTGGACAGGCCTACGAGCAGTACTTC
TRBV4-2	NA	TRBD2	TRBJ2-1	CASSQYIPLRTSAYNEQFF	TGTGCCAGCAGCCAATACATACCCCTCCGGACTAGCGCCTACAATGAGCAGTTCTTC
TRBV19	NA	TRBD2	TRBJ2-2	CASSIGDGRVTGELFF	TGTGCCAGTAGTATAGGGGACGGGAGGGTCACCGGGGAGCTGTTTTTT
TRBV5-1	NA	TRBD2	TRBJ2-2	CASSSLAGNTGELFF	TGCGCCAGCAGCTCTCTAGCGGGAAACACCGGGGAGCTGTTTTTT
TRBV9	few	TRBD2	TRBJ2-5	CASSAGTSGGVETQYF	TGTGCCAGCAGCGCCGGGACTAGCGGGGGGGTAGAGACCCAGTACTTC
TRBV6-1	NA	NA	TRBJ2-3	CASRESTDTQYF	TGTGCCAGCAGGGAAAGCACAGATACGCAGTATTTT
TRBV1	NA	NA	TRBJ2-1	CTSSPPGSGLYNEQFF	TGCACCAGCAGCCCCCCGGGTAGCGGACTCTACAATGAGCAGTTCTTC
TRBV5-1	NA	TRBD2	TRBJ2-1	CASSLARGLAGGHSWDEQFF	TGCGCCAGCAGCTTGGCTCGAGGACTAGCGGGAGGGCACTCTTGGGATGAGCAGTTCTTC
TRBV18	NA	NA	TRBJ1-4	CASSPPTGGAEKLFF	TGTGCCAGCTCACCACCGACAGGAGGGGCTGAAAAACTGTTTTTT
TRBV7-2	NA	NA	TRBJ2-3	CASSFGRSTDTQYF	TGTGCCAGCAGCTTCGGACGGAGCACAGATACGCAGTATTTT
TRBV28	NA	TRBD2	TRBJ2-1	CASRGLAGVLSEQFF	TGTGCCAGCCGCGGCCTAGCGGGGGTACTCAGTGAGCAGTTCTTC
TRBV28	NA	TRBD2	TRBJ2-1	CASSFGGGAYEQFF	TGTGCCAGCAGTTTCGGCGGGGGGGCCTATGAGCAGTTCTTC
TRBV7-2	NA	TRBD1	TRBJ2-1	CASSTGTGVNEQFF	TGTGCCAGCAGCACCGGGACAGGGGTCAATGAGCAGTTCTTC
TRBV7-4	NA	NA	TRBJ1-5	CVVQPQHF	TGCGTTGTTCAGCCCCAGCATTTT
TRBV29-1	NA	NA	TRBJ1-1	CSVRQGRDAEAFF	TGCAGCGTTCGGCAGGGGAGAGATGCTGAAGCTTTCTTT
TRBV6-5	NA	NA	TRBJ1-5	CASSYSFIGNQPQHF	TGTGCCAGCAGTTACTCCTTTATTGGTAATCAGCCCCAGCATTTT
TRBV30	NA	TRBD2	TRBJ2-3	CAWSALLAGTDTQYF	TGTGCCTGGAGTGCCCTACTAGCGGGCACAGATACGCAGTATTTT